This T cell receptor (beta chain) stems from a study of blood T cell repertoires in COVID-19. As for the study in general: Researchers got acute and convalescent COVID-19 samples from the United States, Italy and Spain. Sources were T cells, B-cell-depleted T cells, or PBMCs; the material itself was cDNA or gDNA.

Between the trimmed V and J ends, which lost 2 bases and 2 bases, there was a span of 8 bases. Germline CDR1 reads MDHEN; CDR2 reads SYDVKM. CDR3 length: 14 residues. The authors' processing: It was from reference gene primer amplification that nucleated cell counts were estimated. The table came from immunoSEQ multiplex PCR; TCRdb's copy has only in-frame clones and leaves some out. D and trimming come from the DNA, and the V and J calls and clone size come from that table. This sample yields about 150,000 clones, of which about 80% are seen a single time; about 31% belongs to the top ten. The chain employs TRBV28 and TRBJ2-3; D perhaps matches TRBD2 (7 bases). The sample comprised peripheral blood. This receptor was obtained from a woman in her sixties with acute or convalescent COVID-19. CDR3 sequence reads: CASSLAGATDTQYF. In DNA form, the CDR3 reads TGTGCCAGCAGTTTAGCGGGGGCCACAGATACGCAGTATTTT.